A selection of T cell receptor beta chains follows, all from one sample in a study of vaccination effects on CD4 cells after COVID-19. These receptors have no known antigen. The assay was immunoSEQ multiplex PCR, and TCRdb's table has in-frame clones only and misses some. The sample lists fewer than 65,000 clones, less than 80% occurring once. Material: CD4+ T cells from PBMCs cultured with HCoV-OC43 spike peptides, obtained before COVID-19 vaccination. The receptors derive from a human donor who received a COVID-19 vaccine. The CDR3 runs from the conserved cysteine through the conserved F or W. D genes are given only for firm matches. A row's size may be missing; if present it is once, few, many or a size class.

TRBJ1-4 | . | TRBV18 | few | CASSGQANEKLFF | TGTGCCAGCTCAGGGCAGGCTAATGAAAAACTGTTTTTT
TRBJ2-1 | TRBD2 | TRBV20-1 | . | CSASFLAGARSYNEQFF | TGCAGTGCTAGTTTTCTAGCGGGGGCTCGCTCCTACAATGAGCAGTTCTTC
TRBJ1-1 | . | TRBV12-3/TRBV12-4 | few | CASSPQYTEAFF | TGTGCCAGCAGCCCCCAGTACACTGAAGCTTTCTTT
TRBJ2-1 | . | TRBV3-1/TRBV3-2 | . | CASSRGGHEQFF | TGTGCCAGCAGCCGGGGGGGCCATGAGCAGTTCTTC
TRBJ1-1 | . | TRBV27 | . | CASSFLRGSEAFF | TGTGCCAGCAGTTTCCTAAGGGGATCTGAAGCTTTCTTT
TRBJ2-3 | . | TRBV6-5 | . | CASSSPRERDTQYF | TGTGCCAGCAGTTCACCCAGGGAGAGAGATACGCAGTATTTT
TRBJ2-3 | . | TRBV7-2 | . | CASSLEGYTQYF | TGTGCCAGCAGCTTAGAAGGCTATACGCAGTATTTT
TRBJ1-6 | . | TRBV7-3 | few | CASSPRATNSPLHF | TGTGCCAGCAGCCCGCGGGCGACTAATTCACCCCTCCACTTT
TRBJ1-2 | . | TRBV19 | . | CASSISLTHGYTF | TGTGCCAGTAGTATCTCGCTTACCCATGGCTACACCTTC
TRBJ1-5 | . | TRBV4-1 | . | CASSQDRLGGVSNQPQHF | TGCGCCAGCAGCCAAGATAGGCTCGGAGGGGTTAGCAATCAGCCCCAGCATTTT
TRBJ2-1 | . | TRBV19 | few | CASSIAMTYNEQFF | TGTGCCAGTAGTATCGCCATGACCTACAATGAGCAGTTCTTC
TRBJ1-5 | . | TRBV6-5 | few | CACSYDSNQPQHF | TGTGCGTGCTCTTACGATAGCAATCAGCCCCAGCATTTT
TRBJ2-3 | . | TRBV7-3 | . | CASSRTGPTDTQYF | TGTGCCAGCAGCCGGACGGGACCCACAGATACGCAGTATTTT
TRBJ1-3 | TRBD1 | TRBV19 | . | CATAGQGDLSSGNTIYF | TGTGCCACGGCCGGACAGGGGGACCTGAGCTCTGGAAACACCATATATTTT
TRBJ1-4 | . | TRBV9 | . | CASSPVGGVNEKLFF | TGTGCCAGCAGCCCCGTGGGGGGGGTAAATGAAAAACTGTTTTTT
TRBJ1-1 | . | TRBV6-5 | . | CASGRRTEAFF | TGTGCCAGCGGTCGGCGGACTGAAGCTTTCTTT
TRBJ1-4 | . | TRBV19 | few | CASSSRGTFTTNEKLFF | TGTGCCAGTAGTAGTCGGGGTACCTTTACAACTAATGAAAAACTGTTTTTT
TRBJ2-2 | . | TRBV6-2/TRBV6-3 | . | CASSFTRQVNTGELFF | TGTGCCAGCAGTTTCACAAGACAGGTTAACACCGGGGAGCTGTTTTTT
TRBJ1-6 | . | TRBV19 | . | CACQGFDNSPLHF | TGTGCCTGTCAGGGATTCGATAATTCACCCCTCCACTTT
TRBJ1-4 | . | TRBV4-1 | . | CASSQGLLAMSREKLFF | TGCGCCAGCAGCCAAGGATTGTTAGCGATGTCTAGGGAAAAACTGTTTTTT
TRBJ1-5 | . | TRBV18 | . | CASSPGGDSNQPQHF | TGTGCCAGCTCACCGGGCGGGGATAGCAATCAGCCCCAGCATTTT
TRBJ1-4 | . | TRBV7-7 | . | CASSFDRGGNEKLFF | TGTGCCAGCAGCTTTGACAGAGGAGGGAATGAAAAACTGTTTTTT
TRBJ1-3 | . | TRBV19 | . | CASFKAAASGNTIYF | TGTGCCAGTTTTAAGGCGGCTGCCTCTGGAAACACCATATATTTT
TRBJ2-3 | . | TRBV11-3 | . | CASRKKTDRTSTDTQYF | TGTGCCAGCAGAAAAAAGACGGACAGAACTAGCACAGATACGCAGTATTTT
TRBJ2-3 | . | TRBV7-3 | . | CASSPRAMDTQYF | TGTGCCAGCAGCCCAAGGGCGATGGATACGCAGTATTTT
TRBJ1-5 | TRBD1 | TRBV30 | . | CAWSPGQEGQPQHF | TGTGCCTGGAGTCCGGGACAGGAGGGCCAGCCCCAGCATTTT
TRBJ1-3 | . | TRBV28 | . | CASSFRPASGNTIYF | TGTGCCAGCAGTTTTAGACCAGCCTCTGGAAACACCATATATTTT
TRBJ1-3 | . | TRBV6-6 | . | CASSLTGSNSGNTIYF | TGTGCCAGCTCTCTTACAGGAAGTAACTCTGGAAACACCATATATTTT
TRBJ1-1 | . | TRBV19 | . | CASSSFDRNTEAFF | TGTGCCAGTAGTAGCTTTGACAGAAACACTGAAGCTTTCTTT
TRBJ2-1 | . | TRBV5-4 | . | CASSLAEGAGEQFF | TGTGCCAGCAGCCTAGCGGAGGGGGCGGGTGAGCAGTTCTTC
TRBJ2-3 | TRBD2 | TRBV6-6 | . | CASSSGTSGPTDTQYF | TGTGCCAGCAGCTCCGGGACTAGCGGCCCCACAGATACGCAGTATTTT
TRBJ2-1 | . | TRBV29-1 | . | CSAPRGAYNEQFF | TGCAGCGCCCCTCGGGGGGCTTACAATGAGCAGTTCTTC
TRBJ1-2 | . | TRBV18 | once | CASSPRTVTTNYGYTF | TGTGCCAGCTCACCCCGGACGGTGACTACTAACTATGGCTACACCTTC
TRBJ1-5 | TRBD1 | TRBV6-2/TRBV6-3 | . | CASSLRGDRVSYSNQPQHF | TGTGCCAGCAGCCTCAGGGGGGACAGAGTATCTTATAGCAATCAGCCCCAGCATTTT
TRBJ1-2 | . | TRBV3-1/TRBV3-2 | . | CASSQTNYGYTF | TGTGCCAGCAGCCAGACTAACTATGGCTACACCTTC
TRBJ1-5 | . | TRBV2 | . | CASSASRDQAQHF | TGTGCCAGCAGTGCATCTCGGGATCAGGCCCAGCATTTT
TRBJ1-4 | . | TRBV14 | . | CASNTRIRSLPKEKLFF | TGTGCCAGCAACACAAGGATCAGGAGCCTACCGAAAGAAAAACTGTTTTTT
TRBJ2-3 | TRBD2 | TRBV24-1 | once | CATSDWTSGPPTDTQYF | TGTGCCACCAGTGATTGGACTAGCGGGCCACCTACAGATACGCAGTATTTT
TRBJ2-5 | TRBD2 | TRBV5-1 | . | CASTLSSGGAETQYF | TGCGCCAGCACCCTATCTAGCGGGGGGGCAGAGACCCAGTACTTC
TRBJ2-3 | . | TRBV3-1/TRBV3-2 | few | CASSQTDTQYF | TGTGCCAGCAGCCAAACAGATACGCAGTATTTT
TRBJ1-1 | . | TRBV4-3 | . | CASSHQGNTEAFF | TGCGCCAGCAGCCATCAGGGGAACACTGAAGCTTTCTTT
TRBJ1-5 | . | TRBV6-6 | . | CASSYGNQPQHF | TGTGCCAGCAGTTACGGCAATCAGCCCCAGCATTTT
TRBJ1-4 | TRBD1 | TRBV24-1 | once | CATSGTGTGKLFF | TGTGCCACCAGTGGGACAGGAACAGGAAAACTGTTTTTT
TRBJ2-1 | . | TRBV7-6 | few | CASSSGIPSYNEQFF | TGTGCCAGCAGCTCAGGGATCCCCTCCTACAATGAGCAGTTCTTC
TRBJ2-6 | TRBD1 | TRBV5-1 | . | CASSLMGQGLDGANVLTF | TGCGCCAGCAGCTTGATGGGACAGGGGCTGGATGGGGCCAACGTCCTGACTTTC
TRBJ2-2 | TRBD1 | TRBV27 | . | CASTLPQDRKNTGELFF | TGTGCCAGCACCCTCCCCCAGGACAGGAAGAACACCGGGGAGCTGTTTTTT
TRBJ2-3 | TRBD1 | TRBV5-5 | . | CASSPWTGVGTQYF | TGTGCCAGCAGCCCCTGGACAGGGGTCGGTACGCAGTATTTT
TRBJ2-3 | . | TRBV9 | . | CASGRRGEADTQYF | TGTGCCAGCGGAAGGAGGGGGGAGGCAGATACGCAGTATTTT
TRBJ1-6 | . | TRBV5-4 | few | CASSLAKQGSNSPLHF | TGTGCCAGCAGCTTGGCGAAACAGGGTAGCAATTCACCCCTCCACTTT
TRBJ2-2 | TRBD1 | TRBV4-1 | few | CASSPGQGPYTGELFF | TGCGCCAGCAGCCCGGGACAGGGGCCCTACACCGGGGAGCTGTTTTTT
TRBJ1-5 | . | TRBV6-6 | . | CASSYSRRQPNQPQHF | TGTGCCAGCAGTTACTCGAGGAGACAACCCAATCAGCCCCAGCATTTT
TRBJ2-5 | TRBD2 | TRBV27 | . | CASSFSGEGMETQYF | TGTGCCAGCAGTTTTAGTGGGGAGGGTATGGAGACCCAGTACTTC
TRBJ1-5 | . | TRBV7-2 | . | CASSPTLAGWNNQPQHF | TGTGCCAGCAGCCCCACCCTTGCAGGGTGGAACAATCAGCCCCAGCATTTT
TRBJ1-1 | TRBD1 | TRBV7-2 | few | CASSLRWDRVNTEAFF | TGTGCCAGCAGCTTACGTTGGGACAGGGTGAACACTGAAGCTTTCTTT
TRBJ1-6 | . | TRBV5-1 | few | CASSLGLGFYNSPLHF | TGCGCCAGCAGCTTAGGACTAGGGTTCTATAATTCACCCCTCCACTTT